Shown below are 10 T cell receptor beta chains from a single sample sequenced in a study of beta chain features in type 1 diabetes. The sequenced template was cDNA made from the entire isolated RNA. Sequenced by immunoSEQ multiplex PCR; TCRdb stores in-frame clones only, minus some. The sample has more than 250,000 clones, 15% seen once. No antigen is known for these receptors. Study-wide results and caveats: Type 1 diabetes patients had moderately but significantly shorter TCRB CDR3s in all four CD4+ subsets.

Sequencing was done on a sample of naive CD4+ T cells from blood. The receptors here all came from a man aged 18-30 years with type 1 diabetes.

The rearrangement uses TRBV25-1 and TRBJ2-1; 8 bases are a match to TRBD1. This CDR3 region has 18 residues. The ends lost 4 bases at V and 7 bases at J; junction bases unmatched: 18. The germline V gene has CDR1 MGHDK and CDR2 SYGVNS. The CDR3 is CASSGRNRGIPNSNEQFF. The CDR3 DNA follows: TGTGCCAGCAGTGGAAGGAACAGGGGGATTCCCAACAGTAATGAGCAGTTCTTC. The full variable domain, rest sourced from reference TRBV25-1 and TRBJ2-1, is EADIYQTPRYLVIGTGKKITLECSQTMGHDKMYWYQQDPGMELHLIHYSYGVNSTEKGDLSSESTVSRIRTEHFPLTLESARPSHTSQYLCASSGRNRGIPNSNEQFFGPGTRLTVL.

Only a few counts were recorded for this clone. The V and J genes are TRBV5-4 and TRBJ2-7; 10 nucleotides line up with TRBD1. CDR1 is SGHNT and CDR2 is YYREEE in the germline V gene (reference sequence). V gave up 5 bases and J gave up 1 base; unmatched junction bases: 6. This CDR3 has 15 residues. The CDR3 DNA reads as TGTGCCAGCAGACGCTGGGGACAGGGGTCCTACGAGCAGTACTTC. It specifies CASRRWGQGSYEQYF.

This clone was counted between two and nine times. J is TRBJ2-7 and V is TRBV5-4; D might be TRBD1 (6 bases). Trimming stripped 4 bases from V and 6 bases from J, with 14 bases between. Germline-derived CDR1 and CDR2 are SGHNT and YYREEE (reference sequence). CDR3 length equals 13 residues. The CDR3 here is CASSTDRSTEQYF. The DNA of the CDR3 is TGTGCCAGCAGCACCGACAGGAGCACCGAGCAGTACTTC.

The chain combines TRBV5-1 with TRBJ2-1, with a tentative D call TRBD2 (5 bases). The length of the CDR3 is 15 residues. V shed 1 base and J shed 5 bases, with 13 bases lying between them. Looked up from germline, CDR1 is SGHRS and CDR2 is YFSETQ. CDR3 residues: CASSLSSSSHNEQFF. The CDR3 DNA reads TGCGCCAGCAGCTTGTCGTCTAGCAGCCACAATGAGCAGTTCTTC.

This clone was recorded a few times. V is TRBV5-4 and J is TRBJ2-3; D remains unclear. The germline CDR1 and CDR2 sequences are SGHNT and YYREEE (reference sequence). V dropped 2 bases and J dropped 0 bases, with 7 bases sitting between them. CDR3 size: 14 residues. CDR3 bases: TGTGCCAGCAGCTTTGGCAGAAGCACAGATACGCAGTATTTT. As protein: CASSFGRSTDTQYF. Supplemented by reference TRBV5-4 and TRBJ2-3, the full variable domain reads ETGVTQSPTHLIKTRGQQVTLRCSSQSGHNTVSWYQQALGQGPQFIFQYYREEENGRGNFPPRFSGLQFPNYSSELNVNALELDDSALYLCASSFGRSTDTQYFGPGTRLTVL.

This clone came up a few times. The chain employs TRBV4-3 and TRBJ1-3; D call uncertain. The CDR3 is 16 amino acids. Trimming removed 0 bases at V and 0 bases at J, with 9 bases between. Germline assignment: CDR1 LGHNA and CDR2 YSLEER. CDR3 DNA sequence: TGCGCCAGCAGCCAAGATCGTTCCGGCTCTGGAAACACCATATATTTT. Translated: CASSQDRSGSGNTIYF.

This clone was detected only a few times. V gene TRBV18 combines with J gene TRBJ2-5, with 8 bases fitting TRBD1. The CDR3 spans 14 residues. The germline gives CDR1 KGHSH, CDR2 LQKENI. V lost 6 bases, J lost 4 bases, and 7 bases stayed unmatched. CDR3 sequence: CASSKTGAPETQYF. The CDR3 DNA follows: TGTGCCAGCTCGAAGACAGGGGCGCCAGAGACCCAGTACTTC. Variable domain in full (rest from reference TRBV18 and TRBJ2-5): NAGVMQNPRHLVRRRGQEARLRCSPMKGHSHVYWYRQLPEEGLKFMVYLQKENIIDESGMPKERFSAEFPKEGPSILRIQQVVRGDSAAYFCASSKTGAPETQYFGPGTRLLVL.

This clone was seen only a few times. This rearrangement joins TRBV2 to TRBJ2-7, with D maybe TRBD1 (5 bases). The CDR3 has 15 residues. Germline loops: CDR1 SNHLY, CDR2 FYNNEI. Trimming took 7 bases from V and 3 from J, leaving 19 bases between them. The CDR3 spells CASKSLPGRVYEQYF. DNA of the CDR3: TGTGCCAGCAAATCACTCCCGGGCAGGGTCTACGAGCAGTACTTC.

To note about this clone: One end of the junction is discordant with germline, which a read error may explain. The DNA of the CDR3 is TGCGCCAGCAGTCAAGGTTTGCTGGACAGACAAACCTACGAGCAGTACTTC. It is translated as CASSQGLLDRQTYEQYF. The chain has TRBV4-1 and TRBJ2-7; possible D gene TRBD1, 6 bases. CDR3 length: 17 amino acids. Per germline, CDR1 MGHRA and CDR2 YSYEKL.

The rearrangement links TRBV6-5 to TRBJ2-3; a weak D match, TRBD2 (5 bases). The CDR3 sequence is 12 residues long. The V end was cut by 6 bases, the J end by 1 base, with 5 bases between. Germline V gives CDR1 MNHEY, CDR2 SVGAGI. For the CDR3, the DNA is TGTGCCAGCAGGGGAGGCACAGATACGCAGTATTTT. Protein product: CASRGGTDTQYF.